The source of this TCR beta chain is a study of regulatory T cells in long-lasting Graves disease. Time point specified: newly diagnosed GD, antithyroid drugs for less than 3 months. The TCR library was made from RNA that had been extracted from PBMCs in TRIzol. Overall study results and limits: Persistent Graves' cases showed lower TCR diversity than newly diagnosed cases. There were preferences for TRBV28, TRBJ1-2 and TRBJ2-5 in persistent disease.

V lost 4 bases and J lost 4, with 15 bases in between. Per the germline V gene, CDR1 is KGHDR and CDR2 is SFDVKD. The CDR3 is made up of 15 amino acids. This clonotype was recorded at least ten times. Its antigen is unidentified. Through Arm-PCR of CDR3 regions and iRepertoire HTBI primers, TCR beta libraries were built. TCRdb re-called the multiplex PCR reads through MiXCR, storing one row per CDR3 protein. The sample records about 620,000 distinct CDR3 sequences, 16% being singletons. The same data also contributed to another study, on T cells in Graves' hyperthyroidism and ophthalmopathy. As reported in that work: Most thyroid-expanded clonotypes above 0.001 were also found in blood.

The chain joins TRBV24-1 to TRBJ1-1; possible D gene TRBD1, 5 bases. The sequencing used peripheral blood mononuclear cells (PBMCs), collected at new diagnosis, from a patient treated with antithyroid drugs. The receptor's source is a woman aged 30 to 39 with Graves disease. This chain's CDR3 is CATSEGVGGATEAFF. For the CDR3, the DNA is TGTGCCACCAGTGAGGGGGTGGGTGGTGCCACTGAAGCTTTCTTT.